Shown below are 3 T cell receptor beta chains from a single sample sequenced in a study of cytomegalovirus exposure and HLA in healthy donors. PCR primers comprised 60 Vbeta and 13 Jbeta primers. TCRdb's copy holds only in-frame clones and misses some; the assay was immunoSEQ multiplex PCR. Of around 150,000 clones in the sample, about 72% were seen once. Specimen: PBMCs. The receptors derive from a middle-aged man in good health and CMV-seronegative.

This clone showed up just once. This chain's CDR3 is CASSRSTVDSYGYTF. The CDR3 bases are TGTGCCAGCAGCCGCTCCACCGTGGACAGCTATGGCTACACCTTC. The chain has TRBV9 and TRBJ1-2; TRBD1 is a possible D gene (6 bases). CDR3 length: 15 amino acids. Between the trimmed V and J ends, which lost 4 bases and 4 bases, there was a span of 17 bases. Germline V gene data show CDR1 as SGDLS and CDR2 as YYNGEE.

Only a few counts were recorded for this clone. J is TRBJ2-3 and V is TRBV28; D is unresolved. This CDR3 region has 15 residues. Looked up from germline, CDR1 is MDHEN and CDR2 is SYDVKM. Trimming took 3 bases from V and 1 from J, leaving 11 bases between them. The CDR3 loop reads CASSFWATRTDTQYF. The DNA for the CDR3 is TGTGCCAGCAGTTTCTGGGCTACCCGCACAGATACGCAGTATTTT.

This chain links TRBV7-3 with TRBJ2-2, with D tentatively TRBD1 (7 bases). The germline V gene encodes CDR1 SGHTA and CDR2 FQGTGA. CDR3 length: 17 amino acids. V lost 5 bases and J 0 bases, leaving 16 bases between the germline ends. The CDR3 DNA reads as TGTGCCAGCAGCCCCAGCAGGGGGGAGGCGAACACCGGGGAGCTGTTTTTT. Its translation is CASSPSRGEANTGELFF.